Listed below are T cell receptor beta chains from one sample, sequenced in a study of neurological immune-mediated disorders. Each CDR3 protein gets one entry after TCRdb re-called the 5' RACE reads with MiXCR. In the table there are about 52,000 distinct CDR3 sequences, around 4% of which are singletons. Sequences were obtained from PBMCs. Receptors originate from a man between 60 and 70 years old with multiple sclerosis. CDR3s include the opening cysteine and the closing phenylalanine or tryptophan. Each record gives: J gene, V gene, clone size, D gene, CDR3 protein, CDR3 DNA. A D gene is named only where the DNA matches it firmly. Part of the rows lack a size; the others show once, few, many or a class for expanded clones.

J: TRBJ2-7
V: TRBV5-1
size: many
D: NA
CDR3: CASRFRRDSYEQYF
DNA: TGCGCCAGCAGGTTTAGGAGAGACTCCTACGAGCAGTACTTC

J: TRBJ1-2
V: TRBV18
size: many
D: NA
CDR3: CASSPDLVDSYTF
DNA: TGTGCCAGCTCACCAGATCTTGTGGACTCCTACACCTTC

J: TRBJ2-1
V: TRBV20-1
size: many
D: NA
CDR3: CSASSGAAPRGEQFF
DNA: TGCAGTGCTAGTTCGGGGGCCGCGCCAAGAGGGGAGCAGTTCTTC

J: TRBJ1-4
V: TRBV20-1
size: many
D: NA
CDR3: CSARLAATNEKLFF
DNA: TGCAGTGCTAGGCTGGCGGCAACTAATGAAAAACTGTTTTTT

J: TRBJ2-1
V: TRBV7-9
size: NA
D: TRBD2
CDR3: CASSLVGGTTNEQFF
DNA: TGTGCCAGCAGCTTAGTAGGCGGGACTACCAATGAGCAGTTCTTC

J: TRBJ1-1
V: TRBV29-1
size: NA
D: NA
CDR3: CSTLTGEAFF
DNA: TGCAGCACCTTGACAGGAGAAGCTTTCTTT

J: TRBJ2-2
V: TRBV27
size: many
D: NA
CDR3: CASSSMPSNTGELFF
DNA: TGTGCCAGCAGTTCCATGCCCTCGAACACCGGGGAGCTGTTTTTT

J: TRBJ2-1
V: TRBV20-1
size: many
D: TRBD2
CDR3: CSALSGGAKNEQFF
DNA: TGCAGTGCCCTTAGCGGGGGGGCAAAAAATGAGCAGTTCTTC

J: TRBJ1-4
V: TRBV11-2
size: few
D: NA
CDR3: CASSLDEGIGEKLFF
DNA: TGTGCCAGCAGCTTAGACGAGGGCATCGGTGAAAAACTGTTTTTT

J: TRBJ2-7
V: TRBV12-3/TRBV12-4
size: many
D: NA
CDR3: CASIGDWEQYF
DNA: TGTGCCAGCATCGGGGATTGGGAGCAGTACTTC

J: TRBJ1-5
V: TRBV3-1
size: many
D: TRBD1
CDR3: CASSPRQGGQPQHF
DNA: TGTGCCAGCAGCCCTAGACAGGGCGGTCAGCCCCAGCATTTT

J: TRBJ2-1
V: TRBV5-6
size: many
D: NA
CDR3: CASSTTRTSYNEQFF
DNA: TGTGCCAGCAGCACCACTAGGACCTCCTACAATGAGCAGTTCTTC

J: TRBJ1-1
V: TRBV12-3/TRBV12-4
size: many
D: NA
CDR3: CASSLERGGRTEAFF
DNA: TGTGCCAGCAGTTTAGAGCGAGGGGGTCGGACTGAAGCTTTCTTT

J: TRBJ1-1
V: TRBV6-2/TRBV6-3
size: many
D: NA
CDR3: CASSYSLNTEAFF
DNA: TGTGCCAGCAGTTACTCGCTCAACACTGAAGCTTTCTTT

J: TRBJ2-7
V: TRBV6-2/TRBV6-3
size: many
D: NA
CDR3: CASSYLYGISYEQYF
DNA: TGTGCCAGCAGTTACCTGTACGGGATCAGTTACGAGCAGTACTTC

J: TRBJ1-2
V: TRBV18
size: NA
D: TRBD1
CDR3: CASSPSSGTVRGYGYTF
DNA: TGTGCCAGCTCACCGTCCTCCGGGACAGTCAGGGGATATGGCTACACCTTC

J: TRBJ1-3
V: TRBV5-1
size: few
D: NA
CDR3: CASSQQGSGNTIYF
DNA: TGCGCCAGCAGCCAACAGGGTTCTGGAAACACCATATATTTT

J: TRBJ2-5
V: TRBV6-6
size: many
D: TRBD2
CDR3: CASTLAGQETQYF
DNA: TGTGCCAGCACCCTAGCGGGGCAAGAGACCCAGTACTTC

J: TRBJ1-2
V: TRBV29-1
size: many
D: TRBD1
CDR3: CSVVDRGGGYTF
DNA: TGCAGCGTTGTGGACAGGGGGGGCGGCTACACCTTC

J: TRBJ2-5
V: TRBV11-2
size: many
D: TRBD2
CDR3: CASSPEAGDPESF
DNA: TGTGCCAGCAGCCCAGAAGCGGGGGACCCCGAGAGCTTC

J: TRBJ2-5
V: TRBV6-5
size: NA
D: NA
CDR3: CASSFFGAGRQETQYF
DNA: NA

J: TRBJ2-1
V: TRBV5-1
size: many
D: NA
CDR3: CASKPDDNEQFF
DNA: TGCGCCAGCAAGCCCGACGACAATGAGCAGTTCTTC

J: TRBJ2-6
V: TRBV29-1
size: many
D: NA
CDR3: CSVRGVTGANVLTF
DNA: TGCAGCGTCCGAGGGGTTACTGGGGCCAACGTCCTGACTTTC

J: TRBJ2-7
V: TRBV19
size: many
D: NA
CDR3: CASSIPGQSYEQYF
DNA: TGTGCCAGTAGTATTCCAGGACAGTCCTACGAGCAGTACTTC

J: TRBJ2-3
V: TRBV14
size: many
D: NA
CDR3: CASSTNRPADTQYF
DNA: TGTGCCAGCAGCACCAACAGGCCCGCAGATACGCAGTATTTT

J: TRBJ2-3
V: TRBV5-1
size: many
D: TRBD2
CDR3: CASSPSQRGTTADTQYF
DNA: TGCGCCAGCAGCCCCTCCCAGCGGGGGACCACGGCAGATACGCAGTATTTT

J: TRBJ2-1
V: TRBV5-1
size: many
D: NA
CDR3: CASSLTPYFYNEQFF
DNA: TGCGCCAGCAGCCTAACCCCTTACTTTTACAATGAGCAGTTCTTC

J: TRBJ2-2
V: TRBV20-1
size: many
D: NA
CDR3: CSVSKGAGELFF
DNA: TGCAGTGTTTCCAAAGGGGCCGGGGAGCTGTTTTTT

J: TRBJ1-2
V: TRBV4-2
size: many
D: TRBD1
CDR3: CASSQVGGTGSGYGYTF
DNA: TGTGCCAGCAGCCAAGTTGGAGGGACAGGGAGCGGCTATGGCTACACCTTC

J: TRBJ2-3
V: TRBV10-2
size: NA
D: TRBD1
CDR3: CASTSRGLGTDTQYF
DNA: TGCGCCAGCACTTCTAGGGGGCTTGGCACAGATACGCAGTATTTT

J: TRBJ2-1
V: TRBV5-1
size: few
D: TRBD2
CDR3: CASSPKRGGRIGFSSYNEQFF
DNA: TGCGCCAGCAGCCCTAAGCGGGGGGGCCGAATTGGCTTTTCCTCCTACAATGAGCAGTTCTTC

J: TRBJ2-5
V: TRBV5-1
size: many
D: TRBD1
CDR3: CASTRQGIREETQYF
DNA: TGCGCCAGCACCCGACAGGGGATTAGGGAGGAGACCCAGTACTTC

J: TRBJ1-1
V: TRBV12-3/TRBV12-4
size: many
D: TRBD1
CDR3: CASSLRTGGTEAFF
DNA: TGTGCCAGCAGTTTACGAACAGGGGGCACTGAAGCTTTCTTT

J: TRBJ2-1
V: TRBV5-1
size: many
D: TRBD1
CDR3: CASSLWGQYNEQFF
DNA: TGCGCCAGCAGCTTGTGGGGACAGTACAATGAGCAGTTCTTC

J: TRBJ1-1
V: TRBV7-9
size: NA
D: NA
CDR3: CASQGNTEAFF
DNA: TGTGCCAGCCAGGGGAACACTGAAGCTTTCTTT

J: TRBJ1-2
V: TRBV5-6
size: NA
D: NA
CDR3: CASSLGTRAPSYTF
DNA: TGTGCCAGCAGCTTGGGGACACGGGCCCCGAGCTACACCTTC

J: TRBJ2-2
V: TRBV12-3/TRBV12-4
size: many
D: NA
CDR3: CASSQPPGQFTGELFF
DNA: TGTGCCAGCAGTCAACCGCCGGGGCAGTTCACCGGGGAGCTGTTTTTT

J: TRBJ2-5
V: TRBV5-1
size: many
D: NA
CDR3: CASSWGETQYF
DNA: TGCGCCAGCAGCTGGGGGGAGACCCAGTACTTC

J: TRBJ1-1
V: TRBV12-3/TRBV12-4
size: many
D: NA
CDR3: CASSLNGGTEAFF
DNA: TGTGCCAGCAGTTTGAATGGGGGGACTGAAGCTTTCTTT

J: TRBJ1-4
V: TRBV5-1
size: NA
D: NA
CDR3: CASRRTDEKLFF
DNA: TGCGCCAGCAGGCGTACTGATGAAAAACTGTTTTTT

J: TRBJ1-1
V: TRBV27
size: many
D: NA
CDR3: CASTTLKTGEAFF
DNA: TGTGCCAGCACCACCCTGAAGACAGGAGAAGCTTTCTTT

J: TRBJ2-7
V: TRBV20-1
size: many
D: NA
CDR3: CSASDVSYEQYF
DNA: TGCAGTGCTAGCGATGTCTCCTACGAGCAGTACTTC

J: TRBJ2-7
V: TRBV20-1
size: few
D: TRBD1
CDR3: CSARGDRRGEQYF
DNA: TGCAGTGCTAGGGGGGACAGACGAGGGGAGCAGTACTTC

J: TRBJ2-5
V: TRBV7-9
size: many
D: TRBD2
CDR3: CASSSLGLVSETQYF
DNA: TGTGCCAGCAGCTCCCTGGGACTAGTGAGCGAGACCCAGTACTTC